A single sample is the source of the 22 T cell receptor beta chains below, sequenced in a study of vaccination effects on CD4 cells after COVID-19. TCRdb's copy holds only in-frame clones and misses some; the assay was immunoSEQ multiplex PCR. The repertoire holds approximately 28,000 clones, 60% to 80% seen once, with around 15% in the top ten. No antigen has been assigned to these receptors. Antigen-specific CD4+ T cell clonotypes were called by their expansion after viral peptide-pool culture in ViraFEST. Isolating CD4+ T cells followed around nine days of culture. Vaccination of participants consisted of two doses of either the BNT162b2 or mRNA-1273 vaccine. The sequencing used CD4+ T cells from PBMCs cultured with HCoV-229E spike peptides, collected after COVID-19 vaccination. The receptor set was obtained from a human donor who received a COVID-19 vaccine.

The V gene is TRBV6-5, the J gene TRBJ1-1; D perhaps matches TRBD1 (6 bases). The CDR3 consists of 13 residues. Looked up from germline, CDR1 is MNHEY and CDR2 is SVGAGI. The germline V and J ends were trimmed by 4 bases and 5 bases, with 11 bases remaining between them. The CDR3 coding sequence is TGTGCCAGCAGTTTCGAGGGGGGTACTGAAGCTTTCTTT. Translated: CASSFEGGTEAFF.

V is TRBV6-5 and J is TRBJ2-1, with 14 bases that match TRBD2. V was pared by 7 bases and J by 5 bases, with 1 base of the junction left unmatched. The CDR3 runs 14 residues. The germline V gene has CDR1 MNHEY and CDR2 SVGAGI. Here the CDR3 reads CASTGLAGDNEQFF. The CDR3 DNA follows: TGTGCCAGCACGGGACTAGCGGGGGACAATGAGCAGTTCTTC.

The chain has TRBV3-1 (or the pseudogene TRBV3-2) and TRBJ2-1; 9 nucleotides match TRBD2. CDR1 is LGHDT, CDR2 YNNKEL, per germline (reference sequence). The CDR3 covers 17 residues. Germline trimming cut 2 bases from V and 8 bases from J; bases unmatched to any gene: 13. The CDR3 is CASSQMNAGGRLYEQFF. CDR3 DNA sequence: TGTGCCAGCAGCCAAATGAACGCGGGGGGGCGTTTGTATGAGCAGTTCTTC.

V gene TRBV4-1 combines with J gene TRBJ1-2, with a weak D call TRBD1 (5 bases). CDR1 is MGHRA and CDR2 is YSYEKL in the germline V gene. The CDR3 totals 16 residues. Trimming removed 0 bases at V and 5 bases at J, with 16 bases between. The CDR3 sequence is CASSQDGAGIGYGYTF. CDR3 DNA sequence: TGCGCCAGCAGCCAAGATGGGGCAGGTATTGGGTATGGCTACACCTTC.

V is TRBV6-5 and J is TRBJ1-2; D remains unclear. This CDR3 has 15 residues. V lost 0 bases and J lost 5, with 13 bases in between. Germline CDR1 is MNHEY and CDR2 is SVGAGI. The CDR3 spells CASSYSPGFGYGYTF. The CDR3 nucleotides are TGTGCCAGCAGTTACTCCCCAGGATTTGGGTATGGCTACACCTTC.

The rearrangement joins TRBV5-1 to TRBJ1-5; the D gene is possibly TRBD1 (5 bases). The CDR3 sequence is 13 residues long. V was cut by 2 bases and J by 5 bases, with 8 bases left in between. Germline assignment: CDR1 SGHRS and CDR2 YFSETQ. In DNA form, the CDR3 reads TGCGCCAGCAGCTTCCAGGGTGATCAGCCCCAGCATTTT. Amino acids: CASSFQGDQPQHF.

The chain couples TRBV5-1 to TRBJ1-2; TRBD1 matches at 7 bases. CDR3 length equals 14 residues. V trimming: 4 bases; J trimming: 3 bases; junction bases outside the gene matches: 6. Germline CDR1 and CDR2: SGHRS and YFSETQ. The CDR3 sequence is CASSEPGGDYGYTF. The DNA for the CDR3 is TGCGCCAGCAGCGAGCCAGGGGGGGACTATGGCTACACCTTC.

The chain uses TRBV27 and TRBJ2-7; TRBD1 is a possible D gene (5 bases). The CDR3 length is 15 residues. V was pared by 2 bases and J by 0 bases, with 11 bases between. From germline, CDR1 is MNHEY and CDR2 SMNVEV (reference sequence). The CDR3 region is CASSLQAGHSYEQYF. The CDR3 nucleotides are TGTGCCAGCAGTTTACAGGCAGGGCACTCCTACGAGCAGTACTTC.

The chain employs TRBV19 and TRBJ2-2, with 10 bases matching TRBD1. V trimming: 3 bases; J trimming: 5 bases; junction bases outside the gene matches: 21. Germline V gene data show CDR1 as LNHDA and CDR2 as SQIVND (reference sequence). This CDR3 region has 21 residues. CDR3: CASSIGSPRQGAGRLTGELFF. The CDR3 region has the DNA TGTGCCAGTAGTATTGGTTCGCCGAGACAGGGGGCGGGACGGTTGACCGGGGAGCTGTTTTTT.

The chain has TRBV25-1 and TRBJ2-7; the D gene is possibly TRBD1 (5 bases). V lost 6 bases to trimming and J lost 0 bases, with 9 bases between them. Germline V CDR1 and CDR2: MGHDK, SYGVNS. This CDR3 region has 13 residues. DNA of the CDR3: TGTGCCAGCAGGCCCACAGGCTCCTACGAGCAGTACTTC. Translated, it gives CASRPTGSYEQYF.

The chain employs TRBV2 and TRBJ2-5; D is unresolved. CDR3 length: 15 amino acids. V lost 1 base and J lost 2, with 11 bases in between. Germline CDR1 and CDR2: SNHLY and FYNNEI. The CDR3 sequence: CASSEGRLRQETQYF. The DNA for the CDR3 is TGTGCCAGCAGTGAAGGTCGGCTCAGGCAAGAGACCCAGTACTTC.

The V call is TRBV10-3, the J call TRBJ2-5, with D unresolved. V was pared by 0 bases and J by 2 bases, with 7 bases between. The germline V gene has CDR1 ENHRY and CDR2 SYGVKD. The CDR3 runs to 14 residues. This CDR3 reads CAISESPRQETQYF. DNA of the CDR3: TGTGCCATCAGTGAGTCTCCGCGACAAGAGACCCAGTACTTC.

This chain connects TRBV14 to TRBJ2-7; 7 bases agree with TRBD1. Germline CDR1 is SGHDN and CDR2 is FVKESK. J gave up 2 bases and V 4 bases, and 8 bases lay outside the gene matches. The CDR3 length is 15 residues. The CDR3 sequence: CASSLPGTATYEQYF. The CDR3 nucleotides are TGTGCCAGCAGCCTCCCCGGGACAGCGACCTACGAGCAGTACTTC.

This chain uses TRBV6-5 with TRBJ1-1, with D perhaps matching TRBD1 (5 bases). The V end was cut by 6 bases, the J end by 5 bases, with 10 bases between. CDR3 length: 12 amino acids. Germline CDR1 MNHEY, CDR2 SVGAGI. The CDR3 sequence is CASRTQGTEAFF. CDR3 DNA: TGTGCCAGCAGGACGCAGGGTACTGAAGCTTTCTTT.

V is TRBV7-8 and J is TRBJ2-5, with D possibly TRBD2 on 5 matching bases. The CDR3 spans 13 residues. Trimming removed 5 bases from V and 4 bases from J, with 11 bases in between. The germline V gene has CDR1 SGHVS and CDR2 FQNEAQ. The CDR3 spells CASSPRGGETQYF. DNA for the CDR3: TGTGCCAGCAGCCCTAGAGGAGGAGAGACCCAGTACTTC.

This clone has just a few counts. CDR3 nucleotide sequence: TGCAGCGTAGGCGGGCCTGGGACCTACAATGAGCAGTTCTTC. As protein: CSVGGPGTYNEQFF. The chain is built from TRBV29-1 and TRBJ2-1; D is perhaps TRBD2 (5 bases). Germline assignment: CDR1 SQVTM and CDR2 ANQGSEA. CDR3 size: 14 residues. Trimming left V 6 bases short and J 2 bases short, with 14 bases between.

The V and J genes are TRBV7-9 and TRBJ2-6; TRBD1 is a possible D gene (5 bases). Per the germline V gene, CDR1 is SEHNR and CDR2 is FQNEAQ (reference sequence). Trimming shortened V by 3 bases and J by 9 bases, and 9 bases separated the two germline ends. The CDR3 loop spans 13 amino acids. The chain's CDR3 is CASSFRAGNVLTF. In nucleotides, the CDR3 is TGTGCCAGCAGCTTCAGGGCAGGCAACGTCCTGACTTTC.

This clone was found a few times. The gene calls are TRBV10-3 and TRBJ2-7, with D unresolved. The CDR3 length is 16 residues. The V end was cut by 10 bases, the J end by 0 bases, with 22 bases between. The germline V gene encodes CDR1 ENHRY and CDR2 SYGVKD. In DNA form, the CDR3 reads TGTGCCACCAAGGGCACAATGGCGGCGAGCTCCTACGAGCAGTACTTC. Its protein is CATKGTMAASSYEQYF.

This clone was counted between two and nine times. This chain joins TRBV4-1 and TRBJ1-2; no definite D call. CDR1 and CDR2 (germline): MGHRA, YSYEKL. Between the trimmed V and J ends, which lost 4 bases and 8 bases, there was a span of 14 bases. CDR3 size: 13 residues. The CDR3 DNA is TGCGCCAGCAGCCGCGGGTCTACGGGAGGCTACACCTTC. Its protein is CASSRGSTGGYTF.

The chain links TRBV25-1 to TRBJ2-5, with TRBD2 identical over 10 bases. The V and J ends lost 1 base and 1 base, in that order; junction bases with no gene match: 3. Germline-derived CDR1 and CDR2 are MGHDK and SYGVNS. CDR3 length: 16 amino acids. The CDR3 nucleotides are TGTGCCAGCAGTGAATTGTCTAGCGGGGGCCAAGAGACCCAGTACTTC. Translated: CASSELSSGGQETQYF.

This chain links TRBV19 with TRBJ2-5; D is perhaps TRBD2 (7 bases). Germline V gene sequence: CDR1 LNHDA, CDR2 SQIVND (reference sequence). The ends were cut back, 6 bases at V and 4 bases at J, with 12 bases in the middle. CDR3 length: 13 amino acids. The CDR3 bases are TGTGCCAGTAGAGGGGGAGGGGCAGAGACCCAGTACTTC. As protein: CASRGGGAETQYF.

In this sample, this clone turned up a few times. The rearrangement links TRBV19 to TRBJ2-7, with 7 bases fitting TRBD1. The trim removed 3 bases at V and 1 base at J, leaving 6 bases unmatched. CDR3 length: 15 residues. Germline lookup yields CDR1 LNHDA and CDR2 SQIVND (reference sequence). CDR3 sequence (DNA): TGTGCCAGTAGTATGGGGACAGCCGAATCCTACGAGCAGTACTTC. Its translation is CASSMGTAESYEQYF.